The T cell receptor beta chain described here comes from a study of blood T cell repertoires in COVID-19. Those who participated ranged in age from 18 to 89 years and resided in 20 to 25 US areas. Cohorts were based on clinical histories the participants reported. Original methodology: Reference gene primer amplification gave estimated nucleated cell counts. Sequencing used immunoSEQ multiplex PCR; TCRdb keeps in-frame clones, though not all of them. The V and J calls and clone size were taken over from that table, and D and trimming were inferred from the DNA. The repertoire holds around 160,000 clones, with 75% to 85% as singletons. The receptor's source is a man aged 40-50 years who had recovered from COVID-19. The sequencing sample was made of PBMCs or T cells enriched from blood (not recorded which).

CDR3 nucleotides: TGTGCCAGCAGCGTCGCGTCCGGACTTGAGCAGTACGTC. Protein product: CASSVASGLEQYV. The chain couples TRBV11-2 to TRBJ2-7; TRBD2 might be the D (5 bases). Looked up from germline, CDR1 is SGHAT and CDR2 is FQNNGV. V was clipped by 5 bases and J by 7 bases, with 15 bases between them. This CDR3 contains 13 residues.